This T cell receptor beta chain comes out of a study of breast tumors, draining lymph nodes, adjacent tissues (dated by TCRdb to about 2016). In terms of the full investigation: The study compared TCR beta repertoires across tumor, adjacent nontumor tissue and axillary lymph nodes from breast cancer patients. In human breast cancer, the study set out to assess how tumor, surrounding tissue and draining lymph node repertoires relate to one another and whether T cells might be exchanged between them.

This clonotype was seen at least ten times. This clone's antigen is unknown. Base qualities are not at hand, and no much larger clone is one base apart. Lymph node samples were obtained from the axillary draining lymph nodes of breast cancer patients. The investigation overall reported the following: Tumor and nontumor tissue repertoires were significantly more similar in luminal-like than in basal-like breast cancer. The conclusion that tumor T cells originate in lymph nodes was framed as consistent with a hypothesis rather than directly demonstrated. The data were judged consistent with most tumor T cells deriving from the lymph node and then expanding within tumor tissue. Tumor T-cell repertoires showed less diversity than lymph node repertoires and more diversity than nontumor tissue repertoires, and tumor T-cell repertoires showed preferential V and J gene usage.

The germline V end is reduced by 7 bases and the J end by 13 bases; junction bases left unmatched: 18. CDR1 and CDR2, looked up from the germline V gene, are MNHEY and SVGEGT. The CDR3 goes from the cysteine to the phenylalanine over 16 residues. Only the CDR3 part of the read is kept: 48 bases, read in frame from the first base. Sequencing was carried out with an Illumina HiSeq 2000. Multiplex PCR amplification was used to build the TCR beta chain libraries. High-throughput sequencing was used to analyze the amplified TCR beta chain products. TCRdb handled the public reads itself, with Q25 trimming in fastp and clone calling in MiXCR, and kept productive beta chains. Identical CDR3 protein sequences are pooled into one entry, listed with their most common genes and DNA. For this sample there are about 140,000 distinct CDR3 sequences; about 33% appear just once. The ten biggest clones cover around 2.3% of the sample.

The chain employs TRBV6-2 or TRBV6-3 and TRBJ1-6; 8 junctional bases match TRBD1. This clonotype was sampled from a female donor with breast cancer. Some clones in this sample may be carry-over from other donors' samples. The sequencing sample was made of axillary lymph node tissue. The nucleotide sequence is given as TGTGCCAGCACCGACCCCCGCCCAGGGGGCTCCGTTCCCCTCCACTTT. This codes for CASTDPRPGGSVPLHF.